A single sample is the source of the 10 T cell receptor beta chains below, sequenced in a study of control samples from healthy donors and cancer patients. Clones were read by immunoSEQ multiplex PCR, and TCRdb kept only the in-frame ones, dropping some. The data hold 110,000 to 150,000 clones, with just under 95% observed a single time. The sequencing input was PBMCs. The receptors here all came from a man aged 55 to 69 with colorectal cancer.

This chain connects TRBV30 to TRBJ1-3; D perhaps matches TRBD1 (6 bases). CDR1 is GTSNPN and CDR2 is SVGIG in the germline V gene (reference sequence). The CDR3 loop spans 13 amino acids. Trimming stripped 7 bases from V and 2 bases from J, with 12 bases between. CDR3 sequence: CALQTGTGNTIYF. CDR3 coding DNA: TGTGCCTTACAAACAGGGACTGGAAACACCATATATTTT.

The rearrangement joins TRBV4-3 to TRBJ2-1; D is uncertain. Germline CDR1 is LGHNA and CDR2 is YSLEER. The CDR3 has 14 residues. V was trimmed by 0 bases and J by 10 bases, leaving 13 bases between them. In DNA form, the CDR3 reads TGCGCCAGCAGCCAAGACCCGGACCTAAGGGAGCAGTTCTTC. This gives the protein CASSQDPDLREQFF.

The rearrangement joins TRBV27 to TRBJ2-3; no definite D call. The ends were cut back, 6 bases at V and 9 bases at J, with 13 bases in the middle. The CDR3 is 12 amino acids. Germline V gene lookup returns CDR1 MNHEY and CDR2 SMNVEV (reference sequence). CDR3 nucleotides: TGTGCCAGCAGAAATCTCGACACCACGCAGTATTTT. This encodes CASRNLDTTQYF.

This rearrangement joins TRBV3-1 (or the pseudogene TRBV3-2) to TRBJ1-4; D ambiguous. The CDR3 totals 16 residues. In germline, CDR1 is LGHDT, CDR2 YNNKEL (reference sequence). V was cut by 0 bases and J by 0 bases, with 8 bases left in between. CDR3 bases: TGTGCCAGCAGCCAAGATCCGGGGTCAACTAATGAAAAACTGTTTTTT. Amino acids: CASSQDPGSTNEKLFF.

V is TRBV29-1 and J is TRBJ1-2, with no clear D. CDR3 size: 12 residues. V gave up 4 bases and J gave up 2 bases, with 8 bases separating them. Germline V gives CDR1 SQVTM, CDR2 ANQGSEA. The CDR3 DNA is TGCAGCGTTGTGTACAAAAACTATGGCTACACCTTC. Amino acid sequence: CSVVYKNYGYTF.

This chain links TRBV4-1 with TRBJ2-7, with 9 bases that match TRBD1. The CDR3 consists of 14 residues. V lost 4 bases and J lost 4; bases outside the gene matches: 5. In germline, CDR1 is MGHRA, CDR2 YSYEKL. CDR3 sequence: CASSPGQGIYEQYF. The CDR3 DNA sequence: TGCGCCAGCAGCCCGGGACAGGGAATTTACGAGCAGTACTTC.

The rearrangement uses TRBV11-2 and TRBJ2-2; no definite D call. V lost 7 bases, J lost 0 bases, and 12 bases lay in between. This CDR3 contains 15 residues. Germline V CDR1 and CDR2: SGHAT, FQNNGV. This CDR3 reads CASTLLFTNTGELFF. DNA of the CDR3: TGTGCCAGCACCTTGTTGTTTACGAACACCGGGGAGCTGTTTTTT.

The gene calls are TRBV11-2 and TRBJ2-5; D is ambiguous. CDR1 is SGHAT and CDR2 is FQNNGV in the germline V gene. This CDR3 spans 13 amino acids. The germline V and J ends were trimmed by 6 bases and 4 bases, with 12 bases remaining between them. The CDR3 region is CASRGSGPETQYF. The CDR3 nucleotides read TGTGCCAGCAGAGGCAGTGGGCCAGAGACCCAGTACTTC.

V gene TRBV2 combines with J gene TRBJ1-2; D is ambiguous. V lost 7 bases and J lost 2, with 14 bases in between. There are 14 residues in the CDR3. Germline V gene data show CDR1 as SNHLY and CDR2 as FYNNEI. CDR3 region: CASKGSESNYGYTF. CDR3 coding DNA: TGTGCCAGCAAAGGCTCCGAGTCCAACTATGGCTACACCTTC.

The rearrangement uses TRBV2 and TRBJ2-5; D is perhaps TRBD1 or TRBD2 (5 bases each). Germline values: CDR1 SNHLY, CDR2 FYNNEI. With 6 bases removed from V and 5 bases from J, the gap between germline ends came to 7 bases. The CDR3 is made up of 11 amino acids. CDR3: CASSEGETQYF. CDR3 in DNA: TGTGCCAGCAGCGAGGGGGAGACCCAGTACTTC.